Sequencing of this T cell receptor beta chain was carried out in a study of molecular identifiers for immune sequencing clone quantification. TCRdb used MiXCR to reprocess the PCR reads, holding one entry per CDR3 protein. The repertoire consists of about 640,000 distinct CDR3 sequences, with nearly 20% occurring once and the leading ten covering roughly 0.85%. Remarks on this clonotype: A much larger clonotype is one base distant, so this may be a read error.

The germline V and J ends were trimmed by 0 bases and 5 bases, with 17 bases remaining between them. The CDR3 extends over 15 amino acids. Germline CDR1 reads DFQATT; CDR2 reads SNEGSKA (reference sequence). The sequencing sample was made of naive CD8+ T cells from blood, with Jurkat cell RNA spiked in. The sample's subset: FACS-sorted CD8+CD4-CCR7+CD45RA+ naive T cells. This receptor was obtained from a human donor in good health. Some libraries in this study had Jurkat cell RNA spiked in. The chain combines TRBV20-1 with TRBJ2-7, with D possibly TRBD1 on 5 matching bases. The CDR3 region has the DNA TGCAGTGCTAGAGAAGGGGCAGGGCTGGGCGACGAGCAGTACTTC. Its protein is CSAREGAGLGDEQYF.